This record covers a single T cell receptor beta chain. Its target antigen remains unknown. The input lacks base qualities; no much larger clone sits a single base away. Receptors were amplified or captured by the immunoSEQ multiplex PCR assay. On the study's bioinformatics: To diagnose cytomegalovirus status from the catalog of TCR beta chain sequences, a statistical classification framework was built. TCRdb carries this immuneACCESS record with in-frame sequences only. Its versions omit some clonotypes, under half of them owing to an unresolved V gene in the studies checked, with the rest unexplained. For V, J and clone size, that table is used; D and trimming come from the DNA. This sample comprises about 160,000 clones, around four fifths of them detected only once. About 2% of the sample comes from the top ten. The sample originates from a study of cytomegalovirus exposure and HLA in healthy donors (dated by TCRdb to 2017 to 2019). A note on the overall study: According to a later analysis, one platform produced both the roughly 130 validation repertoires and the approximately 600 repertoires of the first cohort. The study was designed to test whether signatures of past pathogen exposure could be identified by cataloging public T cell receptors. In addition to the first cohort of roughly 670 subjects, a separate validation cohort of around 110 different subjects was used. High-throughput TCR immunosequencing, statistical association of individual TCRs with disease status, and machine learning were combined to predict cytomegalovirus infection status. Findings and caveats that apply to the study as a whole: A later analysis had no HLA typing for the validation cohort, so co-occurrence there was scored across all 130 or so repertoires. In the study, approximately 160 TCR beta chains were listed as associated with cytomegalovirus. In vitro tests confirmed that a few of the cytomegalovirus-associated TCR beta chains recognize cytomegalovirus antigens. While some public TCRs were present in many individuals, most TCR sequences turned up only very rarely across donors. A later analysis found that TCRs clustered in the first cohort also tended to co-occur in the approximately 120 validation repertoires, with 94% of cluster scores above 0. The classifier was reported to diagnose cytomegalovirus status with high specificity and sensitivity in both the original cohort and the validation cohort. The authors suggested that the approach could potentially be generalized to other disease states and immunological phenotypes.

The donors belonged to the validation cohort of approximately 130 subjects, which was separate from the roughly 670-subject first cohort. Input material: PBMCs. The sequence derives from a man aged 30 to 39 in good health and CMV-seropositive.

This receptor has the CDR3 CASSIDRDSSTVYEQYF. The base sequence is TGTGCCAGTAGTATAGATAGGGACAGCTCTACCGTCTACGAGCAGTACTTC. The chain is assembled from TRBV19 and TRBJ2-7, and TRBD1 matches 7 of the central bases. Counted from cysteine to phenylalanine, this CDR3 has 17 amino acids. The only DNA kept is the CDR3, 51 bases in frame from the first base. CDR1 and CDR2 were assigned from the germline V gene (reference sequence) as LNHDA and SQIVND. Trimming leaves V shorter by 0 bases and J shorter by 3 bases, with the junction holding 11 bases beyond the gene matches.